The 2 T cell receptor beta chains presented below share a single source sample, sequenced in a study of tumor-infiltrating lymphocytes in oesophageal squamous cell carcinoma. TCRdb re-called the PCR reads through MiXCR, storing one row per CDR3 protein. The sample carries nearly 9,000 distinct CDR3 sequences, 66% recorded once. Sequencing was performed on esophageal tumor tissue. All receptors derive from a female donor with esophageal squamous cell carcinoma.

The chain employs TRBV6-2 or TRBV6-3 and TRBJ2-1; 9 bases line up with TRBD2. This CDR3 contains 18 residues. V was clipped by 5 bases and J by 2 bases; unmatched bases: 13. Germline V gene sequence: CDR1 MNHEY, CDR2 SVGEGT. The CDR3 bases are TGTGCCAGCAGTAAAATCGCCCAGACTAGCGGAGCCTACAATGAGCAGTTCTTC. This translates into CASSKIAQTSGAYNEQFF.

This clonotype has only one observation. The V call is TRBV12-3 or TRBV12-4, the J call TRBJ2-4; D possibly uses TRBD1 or TRBD2 (5 bases each). The better agreement between TRBJ2-7 and the DNA end casts doubt on the J call. CDR3 length: 15 residues. The CDR3 coding sequence is TGTGCCAGCAATCCCCAATCGGGACCCCCAGGCGAGCAGTACTTC. Amino acid sequence: CASNPQSGPPGEQYF.